Below are 24 T cell receptor beta chains sequenced from a single sample in a study of blood T cell repertoires in COVID-19. Sequencing was performed with immunoSEQ multiplex PCR; in TCRdb, only in-frame clones are kept and a portion is missing. The data show about 180,000 clones, about 79% seen once. What was sequenced was PBMCs or T cells enriched from blood (not recorded which). These receptors originate from a man in his forties or fifties who had recovered from COVID-19.

The gene calls are TRBV18 and TRBJ1-6; no clear D gene. The CDR3 consists of 18 residues. V was pared by 4 bases and J by 0 bases, with 16 bases between. Germline values: CDR1 KGHSH, CDR2 LQKENI. The CDR3 reads CASSQRHSRSSYNSPLHF. The CDR3 bases are TGTGCCAGCTCACAACGGCATTCCCGGAGCTCCTATAATTCACCCCTCCACTTT.

The chain joins TRBV28 to TRBJ1-5; D is unresolved. The CDR3 is 13 amino acids. Trimming pared 5 bases from V and 2 bases from J, leaving 7 bases between. Per the germline V gene, CDR1 is MDHEN and CDR2 is SYDVKM. This CDR3 is CASSPSGNQPQHF. CDR3 in DNA: TGTGCCAGCAGTCCCTCTGGCAATCAGCCCCAGCATTTT.

A single count supports this clone. The chain couples TRBV3-1 (or the pseudogene TRBV3-2) to TRBJ2-7; 8 bases are a match to TRBD1. The J segment lost 4 bases and the V segment lost 1 base, leaving 6 bases of the junction unmatched. The CDR3 is 15 residues long. Germline V lookup: CDR1 LGHDT, CDR2 YNNKEL (reference sequence). The CDR3, as DNA: TGTGCCAGCAGCCAAGTCCCCGGACAGGGTTACGAGCAGTACTTC. Protein product: CASSQVPGQGYEQYF.

As regards this clone: The sample contains more than one DNA sequence encoding this CDR3. The rearrangement links TRBV7-2 to TRBJ1-6, with 7 bases identical to TRBD1. CDR1 and CDR2 from the germline V gene are SGHTA and FQGNSA. The CDR3 spans 15 residues. V was clipped by 0 bases and J by 6 bases; unmatched bases: 2. The CDR3 bases are TGTGCCAGCAGCTTAGCGGCAGGGGGTAATTCACCCCTCCACTTT. This encodes CASSLAAGGNSPLHF.

This sequence joins TRBV3-1 (or the pseudogene TRBV3-2) and TRBJ1-6, with D possibly matching TRBD1 (6 bases). Trimming stripped 4 bases from V and 1 base from J, with 14 bases between. Germline V gene sequence: CDR1 LGHDT, CDR2 YNNKEL (reference sequence). This CDR3 is built from 17 residues. The CDR3 bases are TGTGCCAGCAGCCGAGGACAGCGAAGGTCCTATAATTCACCCCTCCACTTT. This codes for CASSRGQRRSYNSPLHF.

This clone was seen a few times. This chain connects TRBV5-1 to TRBJ1-6; D is unclear. V lost 3 bases to trimming and J lost 10 bases, with 20 bases between them. This CDR3 comprises 16 residues. CDR1 is SGHRS, CDR2 YFSETQ, per germline. The CDR3 region is CASSYSLEGGTSPLHF. CDR3 in DNA: TGCGCCAGCAGCTACTCCCTGGAGGGCGGAACCTCACCCCTCCACTTT. The whole variable domain, filled in from reference TRBV5-1 and TRBJ1-6, reads KAGVTQTPRYLIKTRGQQVTLSCSPISGHRSVSWYQQTPGQGLQFLFEYFSETQRNKGNFPGRFSGRQFSNSRSEMNVSTLELGDSALYLCASSYSLEGGTSPLHFGNGTRLTVT.

This sequence joins TRBV12-5 and TRBJ1-1; TRBD1 agrees at 8 bases. Germline-derived CDR1 and CDR2 are LGHNT and FRNRAP. V lost 3 bases to trimming and J lost 1 base; unmatched junction nucleotides: 1. The CDR3 spans 14 residues. CDR3 loop: CASGFGTGNTEAFF. CDR3 in DNA: TGTGCTAGTGGTTTCGGGACAGGGAACACTGAAGCTTTCTTT.

J is TRBJ2-1 and V is TRBV10-3; 9 bases match TRBD2. CDR1 ENHRY and CDR2 SYGVKD come from the germline V gene. The CDR3 length is 16 residues. The J segment lost 1 base and the V segment lost 4 bases, leaving 5 bases of the junction unmatched. The DNA of the CDR3 is TGTGCCATCAGTGCGGGAGCGGGGGGTTCCTACAATGAGCAGTTCTTC. As protein: CAISAGAGGSYNEQFF.

This rearrangement joins TRBV5-1 to TRBJ1-6; D unresolved. Deletions cut 2 bases from V and 4 bases from J, with 7 bases between. The CDR3 totals 14 residues. CDR1 is SGHRS and CDR2 is YFSETQ in the germline V gene. CDR3 protein: CASSFGGYNSPLHF. CDR3 DNA sequence: TGCGCCAGCAGCTTCGGCGGATATAATTCACCCCTCCACTTT. Full variable domain (rest looked up from reference TRBV5-1 and TRBJ1-6): KAGVTQTPRYLIKTRGQQVTLSCSPISGHRSVSWYQQTPGQGLQFLFEYFSETQRNKGNFPGRFSGRQFSNSRSEMNVSTLELGDSALYLCASSFGGYNSPLHFGNGTRLTVT.

This rearrangement joins TRBV5-4 to TRBJ2-1; TRBD1 matches at 7 bases. V was pared by 0 bases and J by 5 bases, with 5 bases of the junction left unmatched. CDR1 and CDR2 (germline): SGHNT, YYREEE (reference sequence). The CDR3 consists of 15 residues. The chain's CDR3 is CASSLVDRVNNEQFF. In nucleotides, the CDR3 is TGTGCCAGCAGCTTGGTCGACAGGGTGAACAATGAGCAGTTCTTC. The full variable domain, rest sourced from reference TRBV5-4 and TRBJ2-1, is ETGVTQSPTHLIKTRGQQVTLRCSSQSGHNTVSWYQQALGQGPQFIFQYYREEENGRGNFPPRFSGLQFPNYSSELNVNALELDDSALYLCASSLVDRVNNEQFFGPGTRLTVL.

The chain links TRBV28 to TRBJ1-2; 7 bases are a match to TRBD1. The CDR3 contains 16 residues. With V trimmed by 4 bases and J by 2 bases, 10 bases remained unmatched. The germline gives CDR1 MDHEN, CDR2 SYDVKM. CDR3 loop: CASSSRYRGGNYGYTF. The DNA of the CDR3 is TGTGCCAGCAGTTCACGATACAGGGGCGGCAACTATGGCTACACCTTC.

This clone was detected only once. The rearrangement links TRBV28 to TRBJ1-1; the D gene is possibly TRBD1 (5 bases). V lost 2 bases to trimming and J lost 1 base, with 8 bases between them. Germline CDR1 is MDHEN and CDR2 is SYDVKM. The CDR3 runs 14 residues. This chain's CDR3 is CASSLGGTNTEAFF. The CDR3 coding sequence is TGTGCCAGCAGTTTAGGGGGGACGAACACTGAAGCTTTCTTT.

In this sample, this clone turned up once. This sequence joins TRBV4-1 and TRBJ1-2, with D unclear. In germline, CDR1 is MGHRA, CDR2 YSYEKL. The V end was cut by 0 bases, the J end by 2 bases, with 16 bases between. The CDR3 is made up of 17 amino acids. The CDR3 is CASSQDQAGKRNYGYTF. CDR3 nucleotide sequence: TGCGCCAGCAGCCAAGATCAGGCAGGAAAACGCAACTATGGCTACACCTTC.

The chain couples TRBV9 to TRBJ1-5; D is unresolved. The germline V gene encodes CDR1 SGDLS and CDR2 YYNGEE. The germline V and J ends were trimmed by 0 bases and 7 bases, with 11 bases remaining between them. The CDR3 contains 14 residues. CDR3: CASSVDAGRQPQHF. CDR3 nucleotides: TGTGCCAGCAGCGTAGATGCGGGGAGGCAGCCCCAGCATTTT.

The chain carries TRBV7-9 and TRBJ1-4, with a tentative D call TRBD1 (5 bases). CDR3 size: 14 residues. Trimming pared 5 bases from V and 6 bases from J, leaving 13 bases between. Germline V lookup: CDR1 SEHNR, CDR2 FQNEAQ (reference sequence). CDR3 amino acids: CASSLMGQHEKLFF. CDR3 coding DNA: TGTGCCAGCAGCCTGATGGGGCAGCATGAAAAACTGTTTTTT. The complete variable domain, with remaining parts taken from reference TRBV7-9 and TRBJ1-4, reads DTGVSQNPRHKITKRGQNVTFRCDPISEHNRLYWYRQTLGQGPEFLTYFQNEAQLEKSRLLSDRFSAERPKGSFSTLEIQRTEQGDSAMYLCASSLMGQHEKLFFGSGTQLSVL.

The chain joins TRBV5-1 to TRBJ1-6; 7 bases line up with TRBD1. The CDR3 sequence is 15 residues long. Germline CDR1 is SGHRS and CDR2 is YFSETQ. J lost 7 bases, V lost 0 bases, and 4 bases had no gene match. CDR3: CASSLENRGNSPLHF. CDR3 in DNA: TGCGCCAGCAGCTTGGAGAACAGGGGCAATTCACCCCTCCACTTT.

V and J are TRBV7-9 and TRBJ1-6; 7 nucleotides line up with TRBD1. Germline CDR1 and CDR2: SEHNR and FQNEAQ (reference sequence). Trimming cost V 4 bases and J 7 bases; bases outside gene matches: 4. The CDR3 extends over 14 amino acids. The DNA of the CDR3 is TGTGCCAGCAGCTCCGGGACAGAAAATTCACCCCTCCACTTT. Protein sequence: CASSSGTENSPLHF.

The chain has TRBV5-4 and TRBJ1-1; 7 bases map to TRBD1. In germline, CDR1 is SGHNT, CDR2 YYREEE (reference sequence). The J segment lost 0 bases and the V segment lost 4 bases, leaving 3 bases of the junction unmatched. The CDR3 contains 14 residues. CDR3 DNA: TGTGCCAGCAGCCCGGACAGGATGAACACTGAAGCTTTCTTT. Translated, it gives CASSPDRMNTEAFF.

The chain links TRBV7-8 to TRBJ2-1; a possible D gene is TRBD2 (5 bases). This CDR3 has 16 residues. Trimming took off 4 bases at V and 3 bases at J, with 16 bases between the two ends. Germline-derived CDR1 and CDR2 are SGHVS and FQNEAQ. Written as DNA, the CDR3 is TGTGCCAGCAGCTATGAGGCCAACCGGGGCTACAATGAGCAGTTCTTC. This sequence encodes CASSYEANRGYNEQFF.

Only one count was recorded for this clone. The chain recombines TRBV5-1 with TRBJ1-6, with 8 positions matching TRBD1. Germline V gene data show CDR1 as SGHRS and CDR2 as YFSETQ. CDR3 length equals 14 residues. J lost 7 bases, V lost 4 bases, and 4 bases had no gene match. The CDR3 bases are TGCGCCAGCAGCCCGGACAGGGCGAATTCACCCCTCCACTTT. This sequence encodes CASSPDRANSPLHF.

V usage is TRBV7-9 and J usage is TRBJ2-5, with 8 bases matching TRBD1. With V trimmed by 0 bases and J by 5 bases, 5 bases remained unmatched. Germline V lookup: CDR1 SEHNR, CDR2 FQNEAQ (reference sequence). The CDR3 has 15 amino acids. The CDR3 here is CASSLAQGAEETQYF. In DNA form, the CDR3 reads TGTGCCAGCAGCTTAGCCCAGGGGGCGGAGGAGACCCAGTACTTC.

J is TRBJ2-3 and V is TRBV7-9; 9 nucleotides align to TRBD2. CDR1 and CDR2 (germline): SEHNR, FQNEAQ (reference sequence). The length of the CDR3 is 19 residues. After removal of 6 bases from V and 3 bases from J, the junction contained 19 bases not matched to a gene. This chain's CDR3 is CASSVTVSVAGAGTDTQYF. The CDR3 bases are TGTGCCAGCAGTGTTACTGTTTCGGTAGCGGGGGCCGGTACAGATACGCAGTATTTT.

This clone has only one observation. The CDR3 DNA sequence: TGTGCCAGTAGCCGGGCCCATGGGGACAGTTCTGGAAACACCATATATTTT. Translation: CASSRAHGDSSGNTIYF. This chain connects TRBV19 to TRBJ1-3, with 7 bases that match TRBD1. This CDR3 spans 17 amino acids. Unmatched junction bases numbered 12, after V lost 6 bases and J lost 1 base. Germline values: CDR1 LNHDA, CDR2 SQIVND (reference sequence). Variable domain in full (rest from reference TRBV19 and TRBJ1-3): DGGITQSPKYLFRKEGQNVTLSCEQNLNHDAMYWYRQDPGQGLRLIYYSQIVNDFQKGDIAEGYSVSREKKESFPLTVTSAQKNPTAFYLCASSRAHGDSSGNTIYFGEGSWLTVV.

A note on this clone: Its ends do not fully match the called genes, so a read error is possible. This rearrangement joins TRBV19 to TRBJ1-5, with D uncertain. The CDR3 loop spans 14 amino acids. Per germline, CDR1 LNHDA and CDR2 SQIVND (reference sequence). The CDR3 protein is CASSIVEYNQPQHF. For the CDR3, the DNA is TGTGCCAGTAGTATAGTGGAGTACAATCAGCCTCAGCATTTT.